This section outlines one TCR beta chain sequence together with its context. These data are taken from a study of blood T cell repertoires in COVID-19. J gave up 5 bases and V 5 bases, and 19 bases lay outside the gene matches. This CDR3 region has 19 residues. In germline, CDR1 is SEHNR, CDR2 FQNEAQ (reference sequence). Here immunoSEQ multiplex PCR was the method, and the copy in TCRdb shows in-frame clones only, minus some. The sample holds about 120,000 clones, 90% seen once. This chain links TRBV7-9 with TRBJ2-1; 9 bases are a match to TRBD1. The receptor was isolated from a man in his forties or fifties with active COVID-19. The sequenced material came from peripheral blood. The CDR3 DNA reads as TGTGCCAGCAGCCCCATCTCCAGACTCAACAGGGGGCTTCACAATGAGCAGTTCTTC. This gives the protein CASSPISRLNRGLHNEQFF. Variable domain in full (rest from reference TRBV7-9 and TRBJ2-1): DTGVSQNPRHKITKRGQNVTFRCDPISEHNRLYWYRQTLGQGPEFLTYFQNEAQLEKSRLLSDRFSAERPKGSFSTLEIQRTEQGDSAMYLCASSPISRLNRGLHNEQFFGPGTRLTVL.